Listed here are 25 T cell receptor beta chains from one sample, sequenced in a study of cytomegalovirus exposure and HLA in healthy donors. Both 60 Vbeta primers and 13 Jbeta primers went into the PCR. Some clones are missing from TCRdb's copy, which holds only in-frame ones; the method was immunoSEQ multiplex PCR. This table holds more than 110,000 clones, around a tenth found once. Sequencing was carried out using PBMCs. These receptors were collected from a man in his fifties or sixties in good health and CMV-seronegative.

This clone showed up just a few times. The chain uses TRBV28 and TRBJ2-7; TRBD1 agrees at 7 bases. The CDR3 is made up of 14 amino acids. Germline V gives CDR1 MDHEN, CDR2 SYDVKM. V lost 3 bases and J lost 7; bases outside the gene matches: 9. The CDR3 is CASSFVRGSGEQYF. The CDR3 nucleotides are TGTGCCAGCAGTTTCGTCAGGGGGTCGGGGGAGCAGTACTTC.

This clone was recorded a few times. CDR3 nucleotides: TGTGCCAGTAGAGACCCGGGACTCCAAGACCGGGAAAAACTGTTTTTT. This encodes CASRDPGLQDREKLFF. The gene calls are TRBV19 and TRBJ1-4; weak D call: TRBD1 (5 bases). Germline CDR1 LNHDA, CDR2 SQIVND (reference sequence). This CDR3 has 16 amino acids. Deletions cut 6 bases from V and 8 bases from J, with 22 bases between.

The chain uses TRBV12-5 and TRBJ2-3; 11 nucleotides match TRBD2. J was trimmed by 0 bases and V by 0 bases; bases with no gene match: 2. The CDR3 extends over 17 amino acids. The germline gives CDR1 LGHNT, CDR2 FRNRAP. The CDR3 loop is CASGLVLAGESTDTQYF. Written as DNA, the CDR3 is TGTGCTAGTGGTTTGGTACTAGCGGGGGAAAGCACAGATACGCAGTATTTT.

The chain is built from TRBV2 and TRBJ1-1, with D perhaps matching TRBD1 (5 bases). Germline CDR1 is SNHLY and CDR2 is FYNNEI. The CDR3 contains 13 residues. V shed 7 bases and J shed 1 base, with 10 bases lying between them. The CDR3 coding sequence is TGTGCCAGCATACAGGAAAAGAACACTGAAGCTTTCTTT. The encoded protein is CASIQEKNTEAFF. Looking up the rest from reference TRBV2 and TRBJ1-1 gives the full variable domain: EPEVTQTPSHQVTQMGQEVILRCVPISNHLYFYWYRQILGQKVEFLVSFYNNEISEKSEIFDDQFSVERPDGSNFTLKIRSTKLEDSAMYFCASIQEKNTEAFFGQGTRLTVV.

The chain has TRBV18 and TRBJ2-7, with 8 bases fitting TRBD1. CDR1 KGHSH and CDR2 LQKENI come from the germline V gene. V gave up 6 bases and J gave up 4 bases; unmatched junction bases: 8. The CDR3 length is 14 residues. The chain's CDR3 is CASSRTGMKYEQYF. The CDR3 DNA is TGTGCCAGCTCTCGGACAGGGATGAAGTACGAGCAGTACTTC. Combining the CDR3 with reference TRBV18 and TRBJ2-7 gives the whole variable domain NAGVMQNPRHLVRRRGQEARLRCSPMKGHSHVYWYRQLPEEGLKFMVYLQKENIIDESGMPKERFSAEFPKEGPSILRIQQVVRGDSAAYFCASSRTGMKYEQYFGPGTRLTVT.

Only a few counts were recorded for this clone. This chain uses TRBV5-5 with TRBJ1-5, with no clear D. Per germline, CDR1 SGHKS and CDR2 YYEKEE (reference sequence). This CDR3 is 14 amino acids long. V gave up 1 base and J gave up 5 bases, with 10 bases separating them. The chain's CDR3 is CASSLSEQDQPQHF. CDR3 bases: TGTGCCAGCAGCTTGTCCGAGCAAGATCAGCCCCAGCATTTT.

This clone came up a few times. This chain connects TRBV6-1 to TRBJ2-7, with 7 bases lining up with TRBD1. The CDR3 runs to 14 residues. Germline values: CDR1 MNHNS, CDR2 SASEGT. The V and J ends lost 6 bases and 7 bases, in that order; junction bases with no gene match: 12. CDR3 loop: CASSWDSEKIEQYF. CDR3 DNA sequence: TGTGCCAGCAGCTGGGACAGTGAAAAGATAGAGCAGTACTTC.

The J gene is TRBJ2-5, the V gene TRBV9; the match to TRBD1 covers 7 bases. J lost 1 base, V lost 4 bases, and 7 bases had no gene match. Germline CDR1 is SGDLS and CDR2 is YYNGEE. This CDR3 is 15 amino acids long. The CDR3 region has the DNA TGTGCCAGCAGCCTTCTTGACAGGGTCCAAGAGACCCAGTACTTC. Translated: CASSLLDRVQETQYF.

This clone came up a few times. CDR3 region: CAWSDRDRGLVELFF. The CDR3 DNA follows: TGTGCCTGGAGTGATCGGGACAGGGGGCTCGTGGAGCTGTTTTTT. The J gene is TRBJ2-2, the V gene TRBV30; 12 bases are a match to TRBD1. The germline CDR1 and CDR2 sequences are GTSNPN and SVGIG (reference sequence). The CDR3 consists of 15 residues. J was trimmed by 10 bases and V by 1 base; bases with no gene match: 7.

The table lists this clone with a few counts. The rearrangement links TRBV6-6 to TRBJ2-2; the D gene is possibly TRBD2 (5 bases). The CDR3 is made up of 14 amino acids. V gave up 6 bases and J gave up 6 bases, with 14 bases separating them. Germline assignment: CDR1 MNHNY and CDR2 SVGAGI (reference sequence). CDR3 sequence: CASSPSARAGELFF. The CDR3 coding sequence is TGTGCCAGCAGCCCCTCAGCGAGGGCCGGGGAGCTGTTTTTT.

This clone was observed a handful of times. The chain has TRBV7-2 and TRBJ1-5; 9 bases are shared with TRBD1. Losses at the gene ends were 6 bases for V and 7 bases for J; bases not matched to a gene: 7. The germline V gene encodes CDR1 SGHTA and CDR2 FQGNSA. The CDR3 runs 14 residues. The CDR3 DNA follows: TGTGCCAGCAGTCGTACAGGGGGCGGCCAGCCCCAGCATTTT. Translating it yields CASSRTGGGQPQHF.

This chain uses TRBV2 with TRBJ2-5, with D possibly being TRBD2 (5 bases). V was clipped by 8 bases and J by 2 bases, with 6 bases between them. The CDR3 is 11 residues long. Germline V gives CDR1 SNHLY, CDR2 FYNNEI. This CDR3 reads CASRTQETQYF. CDR3 nucleotides: TGTGCCAGCCGGACTCAAGAGACCCAGTACTTC.

This clone was counted only a few times. The chain combines TRBV6-4 with TRBJ1-1, with unresolved D. Germline CDR1 reads MRHNA; CDR2 reads SNTAGT. The V and J ends lost 3 bases and 2 bases respectively, with 10 bases between them. This CDR3 spans 14 amino acids. The CDR3 coding sequence is TGTGCCAGCAGTGATTCGACGGGTAACACTGAAGCTTTCTTT. Translated, it gives CASSDSTGNTEAFF.

This chain uses TRBV10-3 with TRBJ1-3; D gene unclear. The V gene lost 6 bases and the J gene lost 0 bases, with 9 bases spanning the gap. In germline, CDR1 is ENHRY, CDR2 SYGVKD. The CDR3 length is 14 residues. The CDR3 region is CAIRAPLSGNTIYF. Here the CDR3 DNA reads TGTGCCATCAGAGCGCCTCTCTCTGGAAACACCATATATTTT.

The chain recombines TRBV5-1 with TRBJ2-2, with TRBD2 matching over 8 bases. This CDR3 contains 15 residues. V trimming: 0 bases; J trimming: 6 bases; junction bases outside the gene matches: 4. In germline, CDR1 is SGHRS, CDR2 YFSETQ. The CDR3, as DNA: TGCGCCAGCAGCTTGGAGTCTAGCGGGTCCGGGGAGCTGTTTTTT. This encodes CASSLESSGSGELFF.

The chain uses TRBV9 and TRBJ2-7; 10 bases map to TRBD1. Unmatched junction bases numbered 2, after V lost 1 base and J lost 4 bases. This CDR3 contains 14 residues. In germline, CDR1 is SGDLS, CDR2 YYNGEE. CDR3 residues: CASSVPGQGYEQYF. Written as DNA, the CDR3 is TGTGCCAGCAGCGTACCGGGACAGGGGTACGAGCAGTACTTC. The full variable domain, completed using reference TRBV9 and TRBJ2-7, is DSGVTQTPKHLITATGQRVTLRCSPRSGDLSVYWYQQSLDQGLQFLIQYYNGEERAKGNILERFSAQQFPDLHSELNLSSLELGDSALYFCASSVPGQGYEQYFGPGTRLTVT.

The V and J genes are TRBV30 and TRBJ1-2, with D perhaps TRBD1 (6 bases). Germline V lookup: CDR1 GTSNPN, CDR2 SVGIG (reference sequence). The CDR3 spans 15 residues. V was pared by 2 bases and J by 6 bases, with 19 bases between. CDR3 in DNA: TGTGCCTGGAGTCGGGTGCGGGGGACATTACATGGCTACACCTTC. This codes for CAWSRVRGTLHGYTF.

The chain links TRBV5-1 to TRBJ2-6; possible D gene TRBD1, 6 bases. With 4 bases removed from V and 3 bases from J, the gap between germline ends came to 11 bases. The CDR3 is made up of 15 amino acids. CDR1 and CDR2 from the germline V gene are SGHRS and YFSETQ. CDR3: CASSASGDGANVLTF. The CDR3 DNA reads as TGCGCCAGCAGCGCTTCAGGGGATGGGGCCAACGTCCTGACTTTC.

The V call is TRBV5-1, the J call TRBJ2-7; a possible D gene is TRBD1 (6 bases). V dropped 3 bases and J dropped 0 bases, with 13 bases sitting between them. Germline loops: CDR1 SGHRS, CDR2 YFSETQ. The CDR3 covers 15 residues. CDR3 bases: TGCGCCAGCAGCTCTGGGGGCGGACTCTCCTACGAGCAGTACTTC. Translating gives CASSSGGGLSYEQYF.

V and J are TRBV14 and TRBJ2-1, with unresolved D. The V and J ends lost 0 bases and 5 bases respectively, with 5 bases between them. CDR3 length: 13 amino acids. CDR1 is SGHDN, CDR2 FVKESK, per germline. CDR3 in DNA: TGTGCCAGCAGCCAAGATCCAAACAATGAGCAGTTCTTC. Its translation is CASSQDPNNEQFF.

V is TRBV30 and J is TRBJ2-1, with D maybe TRBD2 (5 bases). The V end was cut by 0 bases, the J end by 0 bases, with 9 bases between. This CDR3 is 15 amino acids long. CDR1 is GTSNPN, CDR2 SVGIG, per germline (reference sequence). CDR3 protein: CAWSVRGSSYNEQFF. The DNA for the CDR3 is TGTGCCTGGAGTGTTCGGGGAAGCTCCTACAATGAGCAGTTCTTC.

V and J are TRBV7-3 and TRBJ2-7, with TRBD2 matching 7 bases. CDR1 is SGHTA, CDR2 FQGTGA, per germline. This CDR3 is 15 amino acids long. J gave up 7 bases and V 2 bases, and 11 bases lay outside the gene matches. CDR3 bases: TGTGCCAGCAGCTTATATGGCGGGAGCTATTATGAGCAGTACTTC. Its protein is CASSLYGGSYYEQYF.

This clone occurred a few times. The CDR3 DNA reads TGTGCCAGCAGCTTTACAGGGGCCGGGGAGCTGTTTTTT. This sequence encodes CASSFTGAGELFF. The V call is TRBV7-2, the J call TRBJ2-2; 7 bases agree with TRBD1. V dropped 3 bases and J dropped 6; count of bases not matched to a gene: 1. From germline, CDR1 is SGHTA and CDR2 FQGNSA. The CDR3 sequence is 13 residues long.

The V gene is TRBV5-4, the J gene TRBJ1-2, with D unclear. The CDR3 consists of 15 residues. CDR1 is SGHNT and CDR2 is YYREEE in the germline V gene (reference sequence). V lost 1 base and J 2 bases, leaving 12 bases between the germline ends. The CDR3 DNA sequence: TGTGCCAGCAGCTTGTCTCCGTCGGGGAACTATGGCTACACCTTC. This translates into CASSLSPSGNYGYTF.

The chain has TRBV29-1 and TRBJ2-3; D is possibly TRBD1 (5 bases). The germline gives CDR1 SQVTM, CDR2 ANQGSEA. The CDR3 runs to 13 residues. The germline V and J ends were trimmed by 4 bases and 1 base, with 9 bases remaining between them. CDR3 nucleotide sequence: TGCAGCGTTGTTGGCAGGGGCACAGATACGCAGTATTTT. Residues: CSVVGRGTDTQYF.